This paragraph covers one TCR beta chain sequence. After removal of 4 bases from V and 4 bases from J, the junction contained 6 bases not matched to a gene. CDR1 SQVTM and CDR2 ANQGSEA come from the germline V gene. The CDR3 contains 14 residues. These data are taken from a study of T cells in Graves' hyperthyroidism and ophthalmopathy. The investigators amplified TCR beta CDR3 regions from RNA transcripts. TCR CDR3 regions were first amplified by RT-PCR with HTBI primers. TCRdb re-called the multiplex PCR reads through MiXCR, storing one row per CDR3 protein. The sample has some 510,000 distinct CDR3 sequences, roughly 46% seen once.

The chain combines TRBV29-1 with TRBJ1-2, with TRBD1 matching 10 bases. The material sequenced was peripheral blood or thyroid tissue (not recorded which). The TCR was taken from a woman aged 18-29 years with Graves' hyperthyroidism. The CDR3 nucleotides read TGCAGCGTTGTGGGACAGGGGAAGAGCTATGGCTACACCTTC. It codes for CSVVGQGKSYGYTF.